This TCR beta chain was identified in a study of cytomegalovirus exposure and HLA in healthy donors. CDR1 is ENHRY and CDR2 is SYGVKD in the germline V gene. This CDR3 has 15 residues. V trimming: 4 bases; J trimming: 4 bases; junction bases outside the gene matches: 7. Sequencing was performed with immunoSEQ multiplex PCR; in TCRdb, only in-frame clones are kept and a portion is missing. The sample has about 120,000 clones, around 85% seen once; the top ten hold about 2%. V gene TRBV10-3 combines with J gene TRBJ1-5; 7 positions agree with TRBD1. Sequencing was carried out using PBMCs. The sequence was obtained from a woman aged 25-40 years in good health and CMV-seronegative. Here the CDR3 reads CAISAGTEWNQPQHF. The CDR3 DNA sequence: TGTGCCATCAGTGCCGGGACAGAGTGGAATCAGCCCCAGCATTTT.